This T cell receptor beta chain was captured in a study of blood T cell repertoires in COVID-19. This clone was recorded only once. The assay was immunoSEQ multiplex PCR, and TCRdb's table has in-frame clones only and misses some. The sample consists of about 150,000 clones, 85% to 90% of them appearing once. The J segment lost 5 bases and the V segment lost 3 bases, leaving 10 bases of the junction unmatched. The length of the CDR3 is 16 residues. Germline V gives CDR1 SGDLS, CDR2 YYNGEE. The chain couples TRBV9 to TRBJ2-5, with TRBD2 matching over 10 bases. This TCR was sampled from a woman between 55 and 75 years old with active COVID-19. The sequenced sample consisted of peripheral blood. The CDR3 coding sequence is TGTGCCAGCAGCGGGGGATCTAGCGGGAGTGGGGAGACCCAGTACTTC. This gives the protein CASSGGSSGSGETQYF.